The 27 T cell receptor beta chains below were found in one sample sequenced in a study of blood T cell repertoires in COVID-19. Sequencing used immunoSEQ multiplex PCR; TCRdb keeps in-frame clones, though not all of them. The profile shows about 340,000 clones, about 86% of them singletons. Material: peripheral blood. These receptors were collected from a young man with active or convalescent COVID-19.

The rearrangement links TRBV5-5 to TRBJ2-7; 7 bases map to TRBD2. The V and J ends lost 4 bases and 1 base, in that order; junction bases with no gene match: 8. Germline CDR1 SGHKS, CDR2 YYEKEE (reference sequence). This CDR3 is 15 amino acids long. DNA for the CDR3: TGTGCCAGCAGCCCGGTAGGGAGGGAGTCCTACGAGCAGTACTTC. It is translated as CASSPVGRESYEQYF.

V and J are TRBV4-3 and TRBJ2-1, with 14 bases that match TRBD2. V shed 1 base and J 4 bases; nucleotides not matched to a gene: 0. Germline V gene lookup returns CDR1 LGHNA and CDR2 YSLEER. The CDR3 extends over 16 amino acids. CDR3 amino acids: CASSQGTSGRYNEQFF. The DNA for the CDR3 is TGCGCCAGCAGCCAAGGGACTAGCGGGAGGTACAATGAGCAGTTCTTC.

The CDR3 loop is CASSLETEGLAFF. For the CDR3, the DNA is TGTGCCAGCAGCCTCGAGACGGAGGGGTTAGCTTTCTTT. The chain is built from TRBV9 and TRBJ1-1; possibly TRBD1 for D (5 bases). Trimming stripped 4 bases from V and 10 bases from J, with 17 bases between. Germline-derived CDR1 and CDR2 are SGDLS and YYNGEE. CDR3 length: 13 residues. Based on the CDR3 plus reference TRBV9 and TRBJ1-1, the full variable domain is DSGVTQTPKHLITATGQRVTLRCSPRSGDLSVYWYQQSLDQGLQFLIQYYNGEERAKGNILERFSAQQFPDLHSELNLSSLELGDSALYFCASSLETEGLAFFGQGTRLTVV.

In its sample, this clone was seen once. The chain carries TRBV5-1 and TRBJ1-4; 7 bases match TRBD1. The V gene end was trimmed by 7 bases and the J gene end by 0 bases; junction bases not matched to a gene: 6. There are 15 residues in the CDR3. From germline, CDR1 is SGHRS and CDR2 YFSETQ. The CDR3 is CASSYRGSTNEKLFF. CDR3 nucleotide sequence: TGCGCCAGCTCCTACAGGGGTTCAACTAATGAAAAACTGTTTTTT.

The chain joins TRBV18 to TRBJ1-6, with D possibly TRBD1 on 5 matching bases. This CDR3 is 15 amino acids long. The germline V gene has CDR1 KGHSH and CDR2 LQKENI. Trimming removed 5 bases from V and 4 bases from J, with 12 bases in between. CDR3 protein: CASSVGGRYNSPLHF. CDR3 DNA sequence: TGTGCCAGCTCAGTCGGGGGACGGTATAATTCACCCCTCCACTTT.

V and J are TRBV11-2 and TRBJ1-2; 8 bases line up with TRBD1. Germline V gene sequence: CDR1 SGHAT, CDR2 FQNNGV. The CDR3 totals 16 residues. V lost 1 base to trimming and J lost 5 bases; unmatched junction nucleotides: 9. CDR3 sequence: CASSLAGGRAGYGYTF. The CDR3 DNA reads TGTGCCAGCAGCTTAGCAGGGGGCAGGGCAGGATATGGCTACACCTTC.

V and J are TRBV5-4 and TRBJ2-3; 7 positions agree with TRBD2. The V gene end was trimmed by 2 bases and the J gene end by 7 bases; junction bases not matched to a gene: 10. The CDR3 runs to 15 residues. Germline values: CDR1 SGHNT, CDR2 YYREEE (reference sequence). As DNA, the CDR3 is TGTGCCAGCAGCTTCGGGGCGGGAGTGAAAAATACGCAGTATTTT. Amino acid sequence: CASSFGAGVKNTQYF.

V and J are TRBV5-1 and TRBJ1-1, with D possibly being TRBD1 (6 bases). The CDR3 length is 17 residues. Germline loops: CDR1 SGHRS, CDR2 YFSETQ. V was pared by 4 bases and J by 0 bases, with 19 bases between. CDR3 sequence: CASSRDPQGPLNTEAFF. CDR3 bases: TGCGCCAGCAGCAGGGACCCCCAGGGGCCCTTGAACACTGAAGCTTTCTTT.

The table lists this clone with a few counts. The chain is built from TRBV11-2 and TRBJ2-1, with 7 bases aligning to TRBD2. Looked up from germline, CDR1 is SGHAT and CDR2 is FQNNGV. The junction had 5 bases not matched to a gene; V was cut back by 1 base and J by 8 bases. This CDR3 spans 14 amino acids. The CDR3 DNA reads TGTGCCAGCAGCTTAGCCCTTACTAGCGATGAGCAGTTCTTC. It is translated as CASSLALTSDEQFF.

The chain has TRBV28 and TRBJ1-2, with 7 bases that match TRBD1. Looked up from germline, CDR1 is MDHEN and CDR2 is SYDVKM. V shed 3 bases and J 4 bases; nucleotides not matched to a gene: 5. CDR3 length equals 14 residues. CDR3 protein: CASSFEGALYGYTF. In DNA form, the CDR3 reads TGTGCCAGCAGTTTCGAGGGGGCGCTCTATGGCTACACCTTC.

The chain uses TRBV7-7 and TRBJ2-1; 9 bases map to TRBD2. The CDR3 is made up of 17 amino acids. The trim removed 3 bases at V and 7 bases at J, leaving 13 bases unmatched. Looked up from germline, CDR1 is SSHAT and CDR2 is FNYEAQ (reference sequence). CDR3 residues: CASSFSHQAGGPNEQFF. DNA for the CDR3: TGTGCCAGCAGCTTTTCTCATCAAGCGGGGGGTCCGAATGAGCAGTTCTTC. Full variable domain (rest looked up from reference TRBV7-7 and TRBJ2-1): GAGVSQSPRYKVTKRGQDVTLRCDPISSHATLYWYQQALGQGPEFLTYFNYEAQPDKSGLPSDRFSAERPEGSISTLTIQRTEQRDSAMYRCASSFSHQAGGPNEQFFGPGTRLTVL.

The chain joins TRBV4-1 to TRBJ1-3; D is perhaps TRBD1 (6 bases). The CDR3 is made up of 14 amino acids. V was shortened by 0 bases and J by 5 bases, with 8 bases between the two germline ends. Germline assignment: CDR1 MGHRA and CDR2 YSYEKL. CDR3 sequence (DNA): TGCGCCAGCAGCCAAGATCAGGGGAGAAACACCATATATTTT. It is translated as CASSQDQGRNTIYF.

The rearrangement uses TRBV6-5 and TRBJ1-2; D gene unclear. V was pared by 2 bases and J by 4 bases, with 8 bases between. Germline values: CDR1 MNHEY, CDR2 SVGAGI. CDR3 length equals 13 residues. CDR3 DNA sequence: TGTGCCAGCAGTTACCCCGGGAGCTATGGCTACACCTTC. Translating it yields CASSYPGSYGYTF.

The chain carries TRBV3-1 (or the pseudogene TRBV3-2) and TRBJ1-1, with a tentative D call TRBD1 (6 bases). The germline V gene has CDR1 LGHDT and CDR2 YNNKEL (reference sequence). Between the trimmed V and J ends, which lost 4 bases and 2 bases, there was a span of 17 bases. The CDR3 has 16 amino acids. This CDR3 is CASSPLWRGGNTEAFF. Written as DNA, the CDR3 is TGTGCCAGCAGCCCATTGTGGAGGGGGGGAAACACTGAAGCTTTCTTT.

The CDR3 sequence: CSVEVTLGLGGYTF. The CDR3 DNA is TGCAGCGTTGAAGTTACACTCGGACTGGGTGGCTACACCTTC. The rearrangement links TRBV29-1 to TRBJ1-2; no clear D gene. The CDR3 is 14 amino acids. The germline CDR1 and CDR2 sequences are SQVTM and ANQGSEA. Trimming left V 1 base short and J 7 bases short, with 16 bases between.

This clone has just one count. The rearrangement links TRBV9 to TRBJ2-3; 7 positions agree with TRBD2. The J segment lost 6 bases and the V segment lost 0 bases, leaving 10 bases of the junction unmatched. The CDR3 is made up of 16 amino acids. The germline V gene has CDR1 SGDLS and CDR2 YYNGEE. CDR3 protein: CASSVEAGRVGDTQYF. The CDR3 bases are TGTGCCAGCAGCGTAGAAGCGGGGAGGGTCGGGGATACGCAGTATTTT.

The gene calls are TRBV2 and TRBJ1-2; 7 bases line up with TRBD1. This CDR3 contains 15 residues. V lost 8 bases to trimming and J lost 5 bases; unmatched junction nucleotides: 14. Looked up from germline, CDR1 is SNHLY and CDR2 is FYNNEI. The CDR3 nucleotides are TGTGCCAGCCGAGGGGGCACAAACGGGATTTATGGCTACACCTTC. Protein product: CASRGGTNGIYGYTF.

This clone has just one count. The rearrangement joins TRBV7-8 to TRBJ1-5; TRBD1 matches 10 bases. V was clipped by 5 bases and J by 6 bases; unmatched bases: 7. The CDR3 consists of 15 residues. Germline lookup yields CDR1 SGHVS and CDR2 FQNEAQ. CDR3 in amino acids: CASSPEGQGSQPQHF. The CDR3 coding sequence is TGTGCCAGCAGCCCAGAGGGACAGGGGAGTCAGCCCCAGCATTTT.

As DNA, the CDR3 is TGTGCCAGCAGCTTGGGACAGGGCTTCTACGAGCAGTACTTC. As protein: CASSLGQGFYEQYF. V is TRBV5-4 and J is TRBJ2-7, with TRBD1 matching over 7 bases. V shed 0 bases and J 3 bases; nucleotides not matched to a gene: 3. The CDR3 has 14 residues. CDR1 SGHNT and CDR2 YYREEE come from the germline V gene (reference sequence).

This chain joins TRBV20-1 and TRBJ1-2, with D unclear. This CDR3 has 14 residues. The germline CDR1 and CDR2 sequences are DFQATT and SNEGSKA (reference sequence). V was cut by 3 bases and J by 2 bases, with 13 bases left in between. Written as DNA, the CDR3 is TGCAGTGCTAGTGTACAGCAATTAAACTATGGCTACACCTTC. This codes for CSASVQQLNYGYTF.

The V call is TRBV27, the J call TRBJ2-2; D perhaps matches TRBD2 (5 bases). Germline CDR1 and CDR2: MNHEY and SMNVEV (reference sequence). The CDR3 spans 16 residues. With 3 bases removed from V and 4 bases from J, the gap between germline ends came to 15 bases. The CDR3 here is CASSFAGVQSTGELFF. CDR3 nucleotide sequence: TGTGCCAGCAGTTTCGCGGGCGTCCAAAGCACCGGGGAGCTGTTTTTT.

The chain recombines TRBV2 with TRBJ1-5; D ambiguous. The germline gives CDR1 SNHLY, CDR2 FYNNEI. V was trimmed by 6 bases and J by 5 bases, leaving 20 bases between them. The CDR3 covers 16 residues. The CDR3 sequence: CASSSGMDGDYQPQHF. CDR3 DNA: TGTGCCAGCAGCTCGGGGATGGACGGCGATTATCAGCCCCAGCATTTT. The entire variable domain, with the rest obtained from reference TRBV2 and TRBJ1-5, is as follows: EPEVTQTPSHQVTQMGQEVILRCVPISNHLYFYWYRQILGQKVEFLVSFYNNEISEKSEIFDDQFSVERPDGSNFTLKIRSTKLEDSAMYFCASSSGMDGDYQPQHFGDGTRLSIL.

CDR3 coding DNA: TGTGCCAGCAGAGACGGAGGGGCCAGGTTAGCCCAGCATTTT. It codes for CASRDGGARLAQHF. V usage is TRBV28 and J usage is TRBJ1-5; D perhaps matches TRBD1 (5 bases). V was trimmed by 6 bases and J by 11 bases, leaving 20 bases between them. Germline V lookup: CDR1 MDHEN, CDR2 SYDVKM. The CDR3 sequence is 14 residues long.

The J gene is TRBJ1-4, the V gene TRBV30; a possible D gene is TRBD1 (6 bases). The germline V gene has CDR1 GTSNPN and CDR2 SVGIG (reference sequence). This CDR3 region has 14 residues. The V and J ends lost 5 bases and 5 bases respectively, with 15 bases between them. CDR3 sequence reads: CAWLNRVGNEKLFF. The DNA for the CDR3 is TGTGCCTGGCTGAACAGGGTTGGGAATGAAAAACTGTTTTTT.

The V call is TRBV14, the J call TRBJ1-5; 7 nucleotides agree with TRBD1. Germline CDR1 and CDR2: SGHDN and FVKESK. The CDR3 is made up of 23 amino acids. V lost 0 bases to trimming and J lost 0 bases; unmatched junction nucleotides: 23. In DNA form, the CDR3 reads TGTGCCAGCAGCCAAGATCTAGGACAGGCCACCCGACGTTATTATTATAGCAATCAGCCCCAGCATTTT. Its translation is CASSQDLGQATRRYYYSNQPQHF.

V and J are TRBV4-3 and TRBJ1-6; 7 nucleotides align to TRBD1. CDR3 length: 15 amino acids. Germline assignment: CDR1 LGHNA and CDR2 YSLEER. V was pared by 0 bases and J by 9 bases, with 5 bases of the junction left unmatched. The CDR3 nucleotides are TGCGCCAGCAGCCAAGACAGGGGGTTGGGTTCACCCCTCCACTTT. Its protein product is CASSQDRGLGSPLHF.

The V gene is TRBV6-1, the J gene TRBJ2-2, with TRBD2 as a possible D gene (5 bases). This CDR3 is built from 16 residues. V gave up 2 bases and J gave up 6 bases, with 16 bases separating them. Germline assignment: CDR1 MNHNS and CDR2 SASEGT. CDR3 protein: CASSEPPRGQAGELFF. CDR3 nucleotide sequence: TGTGCCAGCAGTGAACCTCCCCGGGGTCAGGCCGGGGAGCTGTTTTTT.